This T cell receptor (beta chain) was identified during a study of OX40 agonist ivuxolimab in advanced cancers. The germline V gene encodes CDR1 MNHNS and CDR2 SASEGT. V lost 9 bases and J lost 2; bases outside the gene matches: 3. CDR3 size: 12 residues. Broader study findings: Among expanded peripheral T cells, antigen specificity went undetermined.

This table comes from immunoSEQ multiplex PCR, and its TCRdb copy is limited to in-frame clones, with some not included. The repertoire has just over 70,000 clones, 80% to 85% of them found once; the top ten carry about 0.72%. People who had autoimmune disease history or systemic immunosuppression were excluded. As for this clone: Its antigen remains unknown.

The clonotype was recovered from an adult with an advanced solid tumor such as melanoma, head and neck, liver or kidney cancer. The source material was CD4+ or CD8+ T cells sorted from blood, sampled in a trial of the OX40 agonist ivuxolimab. The chain combines TRBV6-1 with TRBJ1-2; 7 bases line up with TRBD1. CDR3 sequence reads: CASRQGNYGYTF. The CDR3 region has the DNA TGTGCCAGTCGACAGGGCAACTATGGCTACACCTTC.